The present T cell receptor beta chain was sequenced within a study of OX40 agonist ivuxolimab in advanced cancers. Study in general: Ivuxolimab, an agonistic anti-OX40 (CD134) antibody, was given to patients. Recorded diagnoses for dose-escalation patients were hepatocellular carcinoma, melanoma, renal cell or head and neck cancer. Study-level results: CD4+ and CD8+ blood T cells expanded clonally by week 6 at 0.1 to 3.0 mg/kg. Expanded peripheral T cell antigen specificity was not determined.

Here immunoSEQ multiplex PCR was the method, and the copy in TCRdb shows in-frame clones only, minus some. The sample carries 60,000 or so clones, roughly 81% recorded once. As regards this clone: Its antigen is not identified.

This CDR3 has 14 residues. From germline, CDR1 is SGHDN and CDR2 FVKESK. The V end lost 1 base, the J end lost 5 bases, and 10 bases lay between the germline ends. This sample comprised CD4+ or CD8+ T cells sorted from blood, obtained in a trial of the OX40 agonist ivuxolimab. The genes are TRBV14 and TRBJ2-3; D is unclear. The sequence came from an adult with an advanced solid tumor such as melanoma, head and neck, liver or kidney cancer. The CDR3, as DNA: TGTGCCAGCAGCCAAGCCAGTCTTCGAGATACGCAGTATTTT. It translates to CASSQASLRDTQYF. The full variable domain, in which reference TRBV14 and TRBJ2-3 provide the parts outside the CDR3, is EAGVTQFPSHSVIEKGQTVTLRCDPISGHDNLYWYRRVMGKEIKFLLHFVKESKQDESGMPNNRFLAERTGGTYSTLKVQPAELEDSGVYFCASSQASLRDTQYFGPGTRLTVL.